Each of the 21 T cell receptor beta chains below was sequenced from the same sample in a study of CXCR3-negative and CXCR3-positive naive CD8 T cells. Study observations and caveats: More hydrophobic TRB CDR3s occurred in CXCR3-positive than in CXCR3-negative naive cells.

Each TRB cDNA library was prepared by 5' RACE (with UMI labels). TCRdb re-analyzed the 5' RACE reads; it lists each CDR3 protein once, without DNA. Its table lists 150,000 to 180,000 distinct CDR3 sequences. These receptors' targets are unknown. The specimen sequenced was naive CXCR3+ CD8+ T cells from blood. Subset reported: CD45RO-CCR7+CD27+CD95- naive CD8+ T cells expressing CXCR3 (TNR3+). The receptor set was obtained from a human donor in good health. Some clones in this sample may be carry-over from other donors' samples.

This rearrangement joins TRBV12-3 or TRBV12-4 to TRBJ2-7; TCRdb returns TRBD1, unconfirmable since there is no DNA. CDR3 size: 15 residues. CDR3 loop: CASSLAVTGTYEQYF.

CDR3 protein: CASSPTGTGQETQYF. The genes are TRBV9 and TRBJ2-5; the D call from TCRdb, TRBD1, cannot be confirmed without DNA. The length of the CDR3 is 15 residues. Germline V gene data show CDR1 as SGDLS and CDR2 as YYNGEE.

The chain joins TRBV3-1 to TRBJ2-7; the TCRdb D gene call, TRBD2, has no DNA to confirm it. The CDR3 consists of 15 residues. Per the germline V gene, CDR1 is LGHDT and CDR2 is YNNKEL (reference sequence). Here the CDR3 reads CASSHPGLASSEQYF.

The chain couples TRBV19 to TRBJ2-2. From germline, CDR1 is LNHDA and CDR2 SQIVND (reference sequence). CDR3 length equals 15 residues. This CDR3 reads CASKASDANTAELFF.

This chain uses TRBV15 with TRBJ2-7; the TCRdb D gene call, TRBD1, has no DNA to confirm it. The CDR3 contains 12 residues. Germline CDR1 is LNHNV and CDR2 is YYDKDF (reference sequence). CDR3 sequence: CATATGAYEQYF. Complete variable domain (other parts from reference TRBV15 and TRBJ2-7): DAMVIQNPRYQVTQFGKPVTLSCSQTLNHNVMYWYQQKSSQAPKLLFHYYDKDFNNEADTPDNFQSRRPNTSFCFLDIRSPGLGDTAMYLCATATGAYEQYFGPGTRLTVT.

J is TRBJ1-2 and V is TRBV7-8; as DNA is missing, the TRBD1 call by TCRdb cannot be tested. This CDR3 spans 15 amino acids. CDR1 and CDR2 (germline): SGHVS, FQNEAQ. CDR3: CASSPGTGGAYGYTF.

CDR3 sequence reads: CASSEAGTGAYEQYF. This chain links TRBV4-1 with TRBJ2-7; TCRdb's assignment of TRBD1 cannot be checked, as there is no DNA. Germline V gene sequence: CDR1 MGHRA, CDR2 YSYEKL. This CDR3 contains 15 residues.

The chain uses TRBV5-1 and TRBJ2-7; TCRdb proposes TRBD1, but this gene call is untestable without DNA. Germline V gene sequence: CDR1 SGHRS, CDR2 YFSETQ. CDR3 length: 13 amino acids. The CDR3 loop is CASKGDNNYEQYF.

The genes are TRBV9 and TRBJ2-1. Germline V gives CDR1 SGDLS, CDR2 YYNGEE. This CDR3 has 15 residues. The CDR3 loop reads CASSYDGSSYNEQFF.

The rearrangement uses TRBV29-1 and TRBJ2-7; with no DNA, the TCRdb D assignment of TRBD1 cannot be verified. The CDR3 runs to 14 residues. CDR1 and CDR2 from the germline V gene are SQVTM and ANQGSEA. The CDR3 protein is CSVEGVPGISEQYF.

The V and J genes are TRBV7-6 and TRBJ2-3; TCRdb's D call of TRBD2 is untestable without DNA. The CDR3 consists of 14 residues. In germline, CDR1 is SGHVS, CDR2 FNYEAQ. The CDR3 protein is CASSLHGGRDTQYF.

The rearrangement links TRBV7-6 to TRBJ1-1; TCRdb calls TRBD1, which cannot be checked without DNA. This CDR3 is 15 amino acids long. Germline lookup yields CDR1 SGHVS and CDR2 FNYEAQ. CDR3 protein: CASSEGGLMNTEAFF. Variable domain in full (rest from reference TRBV7-6 and TRBJ1-1): GAGVSQSPRYKVTKRGQDVALRCDPISGHVSLYWYRQALGQGPEFLTYFNYEAQQDKSGLPNDRFSAERPEGSISTLTIQRTEQRDSAMYRCASSEGGLMNTEAFFGQGTRLTVV.

V and J are TRBV7-9 and TRBJ1-2. This CDR3 comprises 12 residues. Germline assignment: CDR1 SEHNR and CDR2 FQNEAQ (reference sequence). The CDR3 here is CASRGDNYGYTF.

The CDR3 reads CASSLQAGFSYNEQFF. The chain couples TRBV7-9 to TRBJ2-1; the D call from TCRdb, TRBD2, cannot be confirmed without DNA. The CDR3 spans 16 residues. In germline, CDR1 is SEHNR, CDR2 FQNEAQ (reference sequence).

The chain is built from TRBV3-1 and TRBJ1-1; the TRBD1 assignment by TCRdb is unverifiable without DNA. The CDR3 length is 13 residues. Germline V gives CDR1 LGHDT, CDR2 YNNKEL (reference sequence). CDR3 sequence reads: CASTTARITEAFF.

V and J are TRBV10-3 and TRBJ2-1. This CDR3 spans 14 amino acids. CDR1 ENHRY and CDR2 SYGVKD come from the germline V gene. This chain's CDR3 is CATFDILSYNEQFF.

This chain uses TRBV5-1 with TRBJ2-7; TCRdb gives TRBD1 as the D gene, but with no DNA this cannot be confirmed. Germline CDR1 reads SGHRS; CDR2 reads YFSETQ. The CDR3 consists of 14 residues. This CDR3 reads CASSLEGGEYEQYF.

This chain links TRBV7-9 with TRBJ2-3; the TRBD1 assignment by TCRdb is unverifiable without DNA. The CDR3 has 16 residues. Germline V CDR1 and CDR2: SEHNR, FQNEAQ (reference sequence). This CDR3 is CASSPTGRVPTDTQYF. Full variable domain (missing parts from reference TRBV7-9 and TRBJ2-3): DTGVSQNPRHKITKRGQNVTFRCDPISEHNRLYWYRQTLGQGPEFLTYFQNEAQLEKSRLLSDRFSAERPKGSFSTLEIQRTEQGDSAMYLCASSPTGRVPTDTQYFGPGTRLTVL.

The chain couples TRBV10-3 to TRBJ1-1. Per germline, CDR1 ENHRY and CDR2 SYGVKD. The CDR3 runs 16 residues. The CDR3: CAISATSDTLNTEAFF.

J is TRBJ2-3 and V is TRBV15; TCRdb outputs TRBD2, but without DNA this stays unchecked. CDR1 is LNHNV, CDR2 YYDKDF, per germline (reference sequence). The CDR3 totals 18 residues. CDR3 amino acids: CATSRKSPGTSDPDTQYF.

CDR3 amino acids: CASSQSPGQSYEQYF. This chain links TRBV7-6 with TRBJ2-7; TCRdb lists TRBD1, though no DNA is available to test this call. The CDR3 runs 15 residues. Germline loops: CDR1 SGHVS, CDR2 FNYEAQ. Together with reference TRBV7-6 and TRBJ2-7, the CDR3 gives the full variable domain: GAGVSQSPRYKVTKRGQDVALRCDPISGHVSLYWYRQALGQGPEFLTYFNYEAQQDKSGLPNDRFSAERPEGSISTLTIQRTEQRDSAMYRCASSQSPGQSYEQYFGPGTRLTVT.